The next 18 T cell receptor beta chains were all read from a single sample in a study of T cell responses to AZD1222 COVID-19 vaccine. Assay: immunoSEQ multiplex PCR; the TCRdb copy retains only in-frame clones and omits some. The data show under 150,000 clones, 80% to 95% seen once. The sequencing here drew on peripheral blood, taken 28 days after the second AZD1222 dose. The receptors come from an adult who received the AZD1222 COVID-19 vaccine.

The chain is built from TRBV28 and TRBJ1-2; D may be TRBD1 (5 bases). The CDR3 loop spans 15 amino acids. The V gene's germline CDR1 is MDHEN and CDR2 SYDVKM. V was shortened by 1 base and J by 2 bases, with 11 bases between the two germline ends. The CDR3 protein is CASSLLQGWNYGYTF. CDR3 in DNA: TGTGCCAGCAGTTTATTGCAGGGCTGGAACTATGGCTACACCTTC.

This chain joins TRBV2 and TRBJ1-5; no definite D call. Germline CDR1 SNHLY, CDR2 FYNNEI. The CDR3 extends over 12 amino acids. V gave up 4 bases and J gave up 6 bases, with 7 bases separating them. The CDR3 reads CASSGEIQPQHF. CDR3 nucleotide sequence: TGTGCCAGCAGTGGAGAGATTCAGCCCCAGCATTTT.

CDR3 sequence reads: CATSRERGRWSPLHF. The CDR3 nucleotides read TGTGCCACCAGCAGAGAACGCGGGAGGTGGTCACCCCTCCACTTT. The chain recombines TRBV15 with TRBJ1-6; D call uncertain. Germline CDR1 reads LNHNV; CDR2 reads YYDKDF (reference sequence). The CDR3 runs to 15 residues. V shed 0 bases and J shed 10 bases, with 13 bases lying between them.

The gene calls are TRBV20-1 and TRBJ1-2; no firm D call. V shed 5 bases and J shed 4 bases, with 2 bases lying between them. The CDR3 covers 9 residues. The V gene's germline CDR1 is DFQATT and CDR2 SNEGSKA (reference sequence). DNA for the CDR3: TGCAGTGCTGGCTATGGCTACACCTTC. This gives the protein CSAGYGYTF.

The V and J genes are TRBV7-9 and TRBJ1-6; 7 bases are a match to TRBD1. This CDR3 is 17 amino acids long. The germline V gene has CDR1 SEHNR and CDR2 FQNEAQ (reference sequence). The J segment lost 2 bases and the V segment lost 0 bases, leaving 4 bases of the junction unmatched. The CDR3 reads CASSLATGTAYNSPLHF. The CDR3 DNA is TGTGCCAGCAGCTTAGCTACTGGGACAGCCTATAATTCACCCCTCCACTTT.

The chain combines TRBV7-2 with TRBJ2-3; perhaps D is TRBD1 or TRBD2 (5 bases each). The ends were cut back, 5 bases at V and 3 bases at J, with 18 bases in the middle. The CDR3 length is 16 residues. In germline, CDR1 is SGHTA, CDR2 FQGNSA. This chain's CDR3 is CASSPSGGVRTDTQYF. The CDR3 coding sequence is TGTGCCAGCAGCCCCAGTGGGGGAGTAAGGACAGATACGCAGTATTTT.

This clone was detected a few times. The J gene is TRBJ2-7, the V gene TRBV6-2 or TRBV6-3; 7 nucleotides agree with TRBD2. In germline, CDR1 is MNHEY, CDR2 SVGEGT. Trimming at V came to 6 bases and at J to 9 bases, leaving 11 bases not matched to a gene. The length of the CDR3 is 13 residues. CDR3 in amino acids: CASSPAGSQRQYV. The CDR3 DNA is TGTGCCAGCAGCCCAGCGGGATCGCAGAGGCAGTACGTC.

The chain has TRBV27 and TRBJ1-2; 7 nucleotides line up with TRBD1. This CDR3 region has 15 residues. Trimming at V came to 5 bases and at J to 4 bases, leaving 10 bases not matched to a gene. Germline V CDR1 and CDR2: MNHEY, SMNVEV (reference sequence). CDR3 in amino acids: CASSLNPTGIYGYTF. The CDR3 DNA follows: TGTGCCAGCAGTCTTAACCCGACAGGGATCTATGGCTACACCTTC.

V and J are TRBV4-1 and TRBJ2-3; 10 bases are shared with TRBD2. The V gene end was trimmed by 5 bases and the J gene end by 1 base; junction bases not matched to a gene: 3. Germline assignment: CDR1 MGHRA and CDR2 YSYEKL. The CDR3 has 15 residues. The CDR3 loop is CASSSGLAGTDTQYF. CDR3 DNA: TGCGCCAGCAGCTCCGGACTAGCGGGCACAGATACGCAGTATTTT.

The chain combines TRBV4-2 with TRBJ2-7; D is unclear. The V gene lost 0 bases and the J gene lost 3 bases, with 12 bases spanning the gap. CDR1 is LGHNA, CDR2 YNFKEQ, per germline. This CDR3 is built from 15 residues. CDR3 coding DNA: TGTGCCAGCAGCCAAGATGGTGGCGGCCGCTACGAGCAGTACTTC. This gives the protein CASSQDGGGRYEQYF.

CDR3 loop: CASSFRGGSYEQYF. DNA for the CDR3: TGTGCCAGCAGTTTCCGGGGGGGATCCTACGAGCAGTACTTC. J is TRBJ2-7 and V is TRBV2, with 8 nucleotides matching TRBD2. Germline CDR1 and CDR2: SNHLY and FYNNEI. The CDR3 has 14 amino acids. With V trimmed by 5 bases and J by 1 base, 4 bases remained unmatched.

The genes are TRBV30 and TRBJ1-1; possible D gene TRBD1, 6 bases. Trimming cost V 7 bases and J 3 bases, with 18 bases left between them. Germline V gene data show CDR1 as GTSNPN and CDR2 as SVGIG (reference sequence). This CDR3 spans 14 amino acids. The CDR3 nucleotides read TGTGCCTCCCAAAGGTTAGGGGGGGACACTGAAGCTTTCTTT. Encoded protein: CASQRLGGDTEAFF. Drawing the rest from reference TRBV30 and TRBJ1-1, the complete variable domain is SQTIHQWPATLVQPVGSPLSLECTVEGTSNPNLYWYRQAAGRGLQLLFYSVGIGQISSEVPQNLSASRPQDRQFILSSKKLLLSDSGFYLCASQRLGGDTEAFFGQGTRLTVV.

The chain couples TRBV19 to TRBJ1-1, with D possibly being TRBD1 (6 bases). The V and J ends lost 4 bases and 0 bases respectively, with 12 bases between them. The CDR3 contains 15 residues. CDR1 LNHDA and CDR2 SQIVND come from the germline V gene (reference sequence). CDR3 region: CASSRGGTLNTEAFF. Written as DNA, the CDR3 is TGTGCCAGTAGTAGAGGGGGGACACTGAACACTGAAGCTTTCTTT.

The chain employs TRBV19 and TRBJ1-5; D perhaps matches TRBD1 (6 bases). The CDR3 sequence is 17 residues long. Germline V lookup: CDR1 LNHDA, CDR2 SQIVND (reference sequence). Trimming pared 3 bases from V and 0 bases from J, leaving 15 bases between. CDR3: CASSMGQEGDSNQPQHF. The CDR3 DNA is TGTGCCAGTAGTATGGGGCAGGAGGGGGATAGCAATCAGCCCCAGCATTTT.

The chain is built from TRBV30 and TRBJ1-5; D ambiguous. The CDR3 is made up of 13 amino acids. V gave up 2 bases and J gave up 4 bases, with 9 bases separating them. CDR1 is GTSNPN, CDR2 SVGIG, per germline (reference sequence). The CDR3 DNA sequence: TGTGCCTGGAGTATCCAGGAAAATCAGCCCCAGCATTTT. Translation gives CAWSIQENQPQHF.

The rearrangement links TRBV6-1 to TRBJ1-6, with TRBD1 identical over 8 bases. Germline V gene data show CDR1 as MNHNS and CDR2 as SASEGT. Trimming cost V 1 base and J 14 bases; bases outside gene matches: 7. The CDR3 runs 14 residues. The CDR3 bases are TGTGCCAGCAGTGAAGGGCAGGGGGCCGCATCCCTCCACTTT. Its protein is CASSEGQGAASLHF.

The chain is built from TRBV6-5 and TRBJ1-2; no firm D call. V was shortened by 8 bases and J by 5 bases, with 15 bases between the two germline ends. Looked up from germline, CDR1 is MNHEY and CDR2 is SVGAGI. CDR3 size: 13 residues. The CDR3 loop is CASDGDILYGYTF. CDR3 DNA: TGTGCCAGCGATGGAGACATTCTTTATGGCTACACCTTC.

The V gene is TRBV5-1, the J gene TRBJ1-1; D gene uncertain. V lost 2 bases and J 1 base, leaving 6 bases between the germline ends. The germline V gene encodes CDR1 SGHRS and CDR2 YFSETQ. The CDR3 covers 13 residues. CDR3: CASSFTSNTEAFF. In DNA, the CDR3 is TGCGCCAGCAGCTTTACCTCGAACACTGAAGCTTTCTTT.